This TCR beta chain was sequenced in a study of shared clonotypes between healthy human individuals. Deep level was the assay's run setting. For every subset, genomic DNA was evenly distributed across several immunoSEQ plates. Spread over ten immunoSEQ deep assay plates, unsorted PBMC DNA underwent sequencing. Sequenced by immunoSEQ multiplex PCR; TCRdb stores in-frame clones only, minus some. The table lists 450,000 to 500,000 clones, more than 75% of them singletons. This clone was seen at least ten times. The sample has other DNA sequences that encode this CDR3 too. This CDR3 has 15 residues. Trimming took off 2 bases at V and 0 bases at J, with 9 bases between the two ends. Per germline, CDR1 MNHEY and CDR2 SVGAGI. The donors were adults (healthy and HIV-negative) with no recent acute infections or vaccinations.

The sequence derives from a woman in her thirties or forties in good health. Some clones in this sample may be carry-over from other donors' samples. Sequencing was carried out using PBMCs. This sequence joins TRBV6-5 and TRBJ2-3; D perhaps matches TRBD1 (5 bases). CDR3 nucleotides: TGTGCCAGCAGTTACGACAGCTCCAGCACAGATACGCAGTATTTT. This codes for CASSYDSSSTDTQYF.